What follows are 29 T cell receptor beta chains derived from one specimen sequenced in a study of shared clonotypes between healthy human individuals (TCRdb year 2020). The library was prepared using the immunoSEQ multiplex PCR assay. The immuneACCESS repertoire file appears here via TCRdb, limited to in-frame rearrangements. These files lack a portion of the clones; in checked studies, under half of the deficit traces to unresolved V genes, and the cause of the others is not known. The sample table shows just over 2,000,000 clones, and over 85% are seen once. Together, the top ten hold around 0.13% of the sample. The sample consisted of naive CD4+ T cells sorted from blood. The cell subset or site label here, explained by the study, means: CD45RA+ positively selected. Receptors were obtained from a man aged 18 to 35 in good health.

The count of this clone is one. The chain carries TRBV7-9 and TRBJ2-5, with D maybe TRBD2 (6 bases). CDR3 size: 15 residues. V gave up 6 bases and J gave up 2 bases, with 16 bases separating them. Germline lookup yields CDR1 SEHNR and CDR2 FQNEAQ (reference sequence). The CDR3 nucleotides are TGTGCCAGCAGTTTAACCACTAGCAGACAAGAGACCCAGTACTTC. This gives the protein CASSLTTSRQETQYF.

The chain has TRBV7-2 and TRBJ1-2, with TRBD1 as a possible D gene (6 bases). The V end lost 1 base, the J end lost 5 bases, and 14 bases lay between the germline ends. This CDR3 comprises 15 residues. Germline V gene sequence: CDR1 SGHTA, CDR2 FQGNSA. In nucleotides, the CDR3 is TGTGCCAGCAGCTTAGATGGGGGCGCATTATATGGCTACACCTTC. It specifies CASSLDGGALYGYTF.

The J gene is TRBJ1-2, the V gene TRBV18; 10 bases fit TRBD1. V shed 3 bases and J 5 bases; nucleotides not matched to a gene: 6. The germline gives CDR1 KGHSH, CDR2 LQKENI. This CDR3 is 15 amino acids long. CDR3 DNA: TGTGCCAGCTCACCCCCCGGGACAGGGGTTTATGGCTACACCTTC. Translation: CASSPPGTGVYGYTF. The entire variable domain, with the rest obtained from reference TRBV18 and TRBJ1-2, is as follows: NAGVMQNPRHLVRRRGQEARLRCSPMKGHSHVYWYRQLPEEGLKFMVYLQKENIIDESGMPKERFSAEFPKEGPSILRIQQVVRGDSAAYFCASSPPGTGVYGYTFGSGTRLTVV.

The rearrangement joins TRBV19 to TRBJ1-2, with 7 bases identical to TRBD1. J gave up 8 bases and V 2 bases, and 5 bases lay outside the gene matches. This CDR3 is 13 amino acids long. Germline V gives CDR1 LNHDA, CDR2 SQIVND (reference sequence). The CDR3: CASSIRQGDGYTF. CDR3 coding DNA: TGTGCCAGTAGTATACGGCAGGGGGACGGCTACACCTTC.

The chain employs TRBV28 and TRBJ1-1, with no clear D. There are 15 residues in the CDR3. Between the trimmed V and J ends, which lost 1 base and 0 bases, there was a span of 9 bases. Germline CDR1 and CDR2: MDHEN and SYDVKM. The CDR3 DNA is TGTGCCAGCAGTTTATCCCCAGGATTGAACACTGAAGCTTTCTTT. This codes for CASSLSPGLNTEAFF.

The rearrangement joins TRBV7-2 to TRBJ2-5; TRBD2 might be the D (6 bases). The CDR3 runs 12 residues. Germline V gene lookup returns CDR1 SGHTA and CDR2 FQGNSA. V lost 5 bases and J 5 bases, leaving 9 bases between the germline ends. The CDR3 coding sequence is TGTGCCAGCAGCACTAGCCTGGAGACCCAGTACTTC. Amino acid sequence: CASSTSLETQYF.

This clone was seen ten or more times. The chain couples TRBV27 to TRBJ2-7; maybe TRBD1 (5 bases). The CDR3 totals 14 residues. V was shortened by 7 bases and J by 2 bases, with 15 bases between the two germline ends. Germline V gene data show CDR1 as MNHEY and CDR2 as SMNVEV (reference sequence). CDR3 sequence reads: CASNEIDRPYEQYF. The CDR3 DNA sequence: TGTGCCAGCAATGAGATAGACAGACCCTACGAGCAGTACTTC.

The gene calls are TRBV10-2 and TRBJ2-1, with 15 bases aligning to TRBD2. Germline V gene data show CDR1 as WSHSY and CDR2 as SAAADI. V dropped 6 bases and J dropped 4; count of bases not matched to a gene: 10. The CDR3 totals 18 residues. The CDR3 reads CASRAGLAGGLQYNEQFF. CDR3 DNA: TGCGCCAGCAGGGCGGGACTAGCGGGAGGTTTACAGTACAATGAGCAGTTCTTC.

CDR3: CASKTGGPANYGYTF. In DNA, the CDR3 is TGTGCCAGCAAGACAGGGGGCCCAGCTAACTATGGCTACACCTTC. The chain recombines TRBV28 with TRBJ1-2; TRBD1 matches at 10 bases. Germline lookup yields CDR1 MDHEN and CDR2 SYDVKM. The CDR3 totals 15 residues. Trimming at V came to 7 bases and at J to 0 bases, leaving 5 bases not matched to a gene.

The chain recombines TRBV9 with TRBJ1-2; D is undetermined. The CDR3 runs to 12 residues. V was shortened by 4 bases and J by 8 bases, with 12 bases between the two germline ends. Germline lookup yields CDR1 SGDLS and CDR2 YYNGEE. This chain's CDR3 is CASSRHRAGYTF. The CDR3 bases are TGTGCCAGCAGCCGCCACAGAGCCGGCTACACCTTC.

The chain links TRBV7-2 to TRBJ2-5, with TRBD2 matching 11 bases. With V trimmed by 3 bases and J by 5 bases, 5 bases remained unmatched. The CDR3 loop spans 15 amino acids. Per the germline V gene, CDR1 is SGHTA and CDR2 is FQGNSA. CDR3 region: CASSLIAGGKETQYF. The CDR3 coding sequence is TGTGCCAGCAGCTTGATAGCGGGAGGGAAGGAGACCCAGTACTTC.

The chain employs TRBV11-3 and TRBJ2-2; TRBD1 agrees at 8 bases. Germline values: CDR1 SGHNT, CDR2 YENEEA. The trim removed 5 bases at V and 3 bases at J, leaving 11 bases unmatched. The CDR3 is 17 residues long. The CDR3 protein is CASSPWTGKTDTGELFF. CDR3 DNA sequence: TGTGCCAGCAGCCCTTGGACAGGGAAAACGGACACCGGGGAGCTGTTTTTT.

The CDR3 nucleotides read TGTGCCAGCACCACTGGGTATGAGACCCAGTACTTC. Translated: CASTTGYETQYF. The J gene is TRBJ2-5, the V gene TRBV7-9, with D unresolved. The length of the CDR3 is 12 residues. Germline lookup yields CDR1 SEHNR and CDR2 FQNEAQ (reference sequence). Trimming took off 7 bases at V and 5 bases at J, with 11 bases between the two ends.

The gene calls are TRBV30 and TRBJ2-7, with D tentatively TRBD2 (5 bases). Germline V gene data show CDR1 as GTSNPN and CDR2 as SVGIG (reference sequence). Trimming left V 2 bases short and J 5 bases short, with 13 bases between. The CDR3 is 13 amino acids. The DNA for the CDR3 is TGTGCCTGGAGTAGGGAGTTACGGCACGAGCAGTACTTC. Translating it yields CAWSRELRHEQYF.

CDR3 nucleotide sequence: TGTGCCAGTAGTATGGAGACTAGCGGGAGCGGCATTCAGTACTTC. Translating gives CASSMETSGSGIQYF. V gene TRBV19 combines with J gene TRBJ2-4; 12 bases line up with TRBD2. Trimming took 3 bases from V and 9 from J; bases not matched to a gene: 6. Per the germline V gene, CDR1 is LNHDA and CDR2 is SQIVND (reference sequence). The CDR3 consists of 15 residues.

This chain joins TRBV4-1 and TRBJ1-3; D is undetermined. CDR3 length: 17 residues. V was shortened by 1 base and J by 0 bases, with 13 bases between the two germline ends. Germline lookup yields CDR1 MGHRA and CDR2 YSYEKL. CDR3 coding DNA: TGCGCCAGCAGCCAAGCATCCTCCGAGAGCTCTGGAAACACCATATATTTT. It translates to CASSQASSESSGNTIYF.

This clone was observed a single time. V usage is TRBV7-9 and J usage is TRBJ2-5, with a weak D call TRBD1 (5 bases). V was shortened by 3 bases and J by 0 bases, with 11 bases between the two germline ends. Per the germline V gene, CDR1 is SEHNR and CDR2 is FQNEAQ (reference sequence). CDR3 length equals 15 residues. CDR3 in DNA: TGTGCCAGCAGCTTTTCGGGCAGGGACCAAGAGACCCAGTACTTC. It yields the protein CASSFSGRDQETQYF.

Note on this clone: Other nucleotide sequences from this sample produce the same CDR3. The chain couples TRBV11-2 to TRBJ1-3; D is perhaps TRBD1 (6 bases). Germline CDR1 and CDR2: SGHAT and FQNNGV. The CDR3 contains 13 residues. V was trimmed by 4 bases and J by 4 bases, leaving 8 bases between them. The CDR3, as DNA: TGTGCCAGCAGCTCACAGGGAGGAAACACCATATATTTT. It translates to CASSSQGGNTIYF. The variable domain in full, with the rest retrieved from reference TRBV11-2 and TRBJ1-3, is EAGVAQSPRYKIIEKRQSVAFWCNPISGHATLYWYQQILGQGPKLLIQFQNNGVVDDSQLPKDRFSAERLKGVDSTLKIQPAKLEDSAVYLCASSSQGGNTIYFGEGSWLTVV.

The J gene is TRBJ2-3, the V gene TRBV6-1; TRBD2 is a possible D gene (5 bases). The germline CDR1 and CDR2 sequences are MNHNS and SASEGT. V dropped 7 bases and J dropped 4 bases, with 9 bases sitting between them. The CDR3 runs to 12 residues. CDR3 DNA sequence: TGTGCCAGCACCGAGCGGTCAGATACGCAGTATTTT. Translated: CASTERSDTQYF.

The chain recombines TRBV30 with TRBJ2-5; 7 bases align to TRBD1. CDR3 length: 12 amino acids. The germline gives CDR1 GTSNPN, CDR2 SVGIG (reference sequence). The trim removed 8 bases at V and 1 base at J, leaving 4 bases unmatched. CDR3 amino acids: CAMGQFQETQYF. As DNA, the CDR3 is TGTGCCATGGGACAGTTCCAAGAGACCCAGTACTTC.

This clone was seen once. The chain carries TRBV5-1 and TRBJ2-3, with D hard to call. Trimming left V 4 bases short and J 4 bases short, with 16 bases between. Germline V gene data show CDR1 as SGHRS and CDR2 as YFSETQ. CDR3 size: 15 residues. The CDR3 is CASSPGGSRADTQYF. The CDR3 DNA is TGCGCCAGCAGCCCGGGCGGCAGTCGGGCAGATACGCAGTATTTT.

V gene TRBV6-6 combines with J gene TRBJ2-1, with 10 bases aligning to TRBD2. The length of the CDR3 is 16 residues. CDR1 is MNHNY, CDR2 SVGAGI, per germline (reference sequence). J lost 5 bases, V lost 0 bases, and 4 bases had no gene match. The CDR3 region is CASSYSLLAGNNEQFF. DNA of the CDR3: TGTGCCAGCAGTTACTCGTTACTAGCGGGGAACAATGAGCAGTTCTTC.

The rearrangement uses TRBV14 and TRBJ2-7; no reliable D call. The CDR3 is made up of 18 amino acids. V was shortened by 0 bases and J by 5 bases, with 23 bases between the two germline ends. The germline V gene has CDR1 SGHDN and CDR2 FVKESK. The CDR3 reads CASSQDPGLVARSNEQYF. For the CDR3, the DNA is TGTGCCAGCAGCCAAGATCCCGGATTAGTAGCCCGATCCAACGAGCAGTACTTC.

V is TRBV7-2 and J is TRBJ2-5; D ambiguous. Trimming removed 0 bases at V and 5 bases at J, with 13 bases between. This CDR3 region has 15 residues. The V gene's germline CDR1 is SGHTA and CDR2 FQGNSA. CDR3 protein: CASSLAIPTPETQYF. CDR3 coding DNA: TGTGCCAGCAGCTTAGCGATCCCAACCCCGGAGACCCAGTACTTC.

The chain uses TRBV10-3 and TRBJ1-4, with TRBD1 matching over 7 bases. Trimming removed 6 bases from V and 5 bases from J; junction bases left unmatched: 3. This CDR3 spans 13 amino acids. Looked up from germline, CDR1 is ENHRY and CDR2 is SYGVKD. As DNA, the CDR3 is TGTGCCATCAGGGGACAGCTAAATGAAAAACTGTTTTTT. Protein: CAIRGQLNEKLFF.

This clone was counted between two and nine times. The sample holds other DNA sequences that translate to the same CDR3. The chain joins TRBV10-3 to TRBJ1-2; D unclear. This CDR3 is built from 11 residues. V dropped 3 bases and J dropped 4 bases, with 3 bases sitting between them. The germline V gene has CDR1 ENHRY and CDR2 SYGVKD. DNA for the CDR3: TGTGCCATCAGTGATAGCTATGGCTACACCTTC. It yields the protein CAISDSYGYTF.

This clone was seen just once. The chain joins TRBV10-3 to TRBJ2-3, with D tentatively TRBD2 (6 bases). The V end lost 6 bases, the J end lost 0 bases, and 10 bases lay between the germline ends. Germline CDR1 is ENHRY and CDR2 is SYGVKD. The CDR3 has 14 residues. The CDR3 DNA follows: TGTGCCATCAGGCGGGACTTTAGCACAGATACGCAGTATTTT. Translation: CAIRRDFSTDTQYF.

The chain has TRBV19 and TRBJ1-1; D gene unclear. The germline V gene has CDR1 LNHDA and CDR2 SQIVND (reference sequence). V lost 6 bases, J lost 0 bases, and 14 bases lay in between. The length of the CDR3 is 15 residues. The CDR3 is CASSVSGSLNTEAFF. In nucleotides, the CDR3 is TGTGCCAGTAGCGTCTCCGGGTCCCTGAACACTGAAGCTTTCTTT.

This chain uses TRBV11-2 with TRBJ1-2; D perhaps matches TRBD1 (6 bases). The V end was cut by 2 bases, the J end by 8 bases, with 12 bases between. CDR1 SGHAT and CDR2 FQNNGV come from the germline V gene. This CDR3 spans 13 amino acids. Here the CDR3 reads CASSLFRGGGYTF. CDR3 nucleotides: TGTGCCAGCAGCTTATTCAGGGGCGGAGGCTACACCTTC.